A selection of T cell receptor beta chains follows, all from one sample in a study of blood T cell repertoires in COVID-19. TCRdb's table, derived via immunoSEQ multiplex PCR, lists solely in-frame clones and lacks some. The data hold over 200,000 clones, with about 85% observed a single time. Sample: PBMCs or T cells enriched from blood (not recorded which). The origin of the receptors is a man aged 25-45 years who had recovered from COVID-19. Both conserved end residues are part of each CDR3. D genes are given only for firm matches. Clone size appears in some rows only: once, few, many, or a class for an expanded clone.

V: TRBV28
J: TRBJ2-2
D: -
size: few
DNA: TGTGCCAGCAGTTTTCCCGTGCGCCTCCCGAATCCCGGGGAGCTGTTTTTT
CDR3: CASSFPVRLPNPGELFF

V: TRBV15
J: TRBJ2-3
D: TRBD2
size: -
DNA: TGTGCCACTTCAAATAGTCGGGCGGGAGGGCCTCTGTCAGATACGCAGTATTTT
CDR3: CATSNSRAGGPLSDTQYF

V: TRBV7-2
J: TRBJ2-1
D: -
size: -
DNA: TGTGCCAGCAGCTTTCGGCGGCGAGGAAATGAGCAGTTCTTC
CDR3: CASSFRRRGNEQFF

V: TRBV15
J: TRBJ1-4
D: -
size: -
DNA: TGTGCCACCAGCAGAGATTGGGGGGGTGAAAAACTGTTTTTT
CDR3: CATSRDWGGEKLFF

V: TRBV9
J: TRBJ2-3
D: -
size: -
DNA: TGTGCCAGCAGCACCCACCCCCCTACGGGGTCGAGGACAGATACGCAGTATTTT
CDR3: CASSTHPPTGSRTDTQYF

V: TRBV27
J: TRBJ1-5
D: -
size: -
DNA: TGTGCCAGCAGTTTCTCCGACGGGGGAAATCAGCCCCAGCATTTT
CDR3: CASSFSDGGNQPQHF

V: TRBV7-2
J: TRBJ1-6
D: -
size: -
DNA: TGTGCCAGCAGCTTGGTACAGGGAGCCAGTAATTCACCCCTCCACTTT
CDR3: CASSLVQGASNSPLHF

V: TRBV7-3
J: TRBJ2-2
D: -
size: -
DNA: TGTGCCAGCAGCTTAAGGGACTCCCCCCCCGGGGAGCTGTTTTTT
CDR3: CASSLRDSPPGELFF

V: TRBV5-4
J: TRBJ2-5
D: TRBD2
size: -
DNA: TGTGCCAGCAGCTTGGGACCGGGGGGGGAGACCCAGTACTTC
CDR3: CASSLGPGGETQYF

V: TRBV5-8
J: TRBJ2-3
D: -
size: -
DNA: TGTGCCAGCACCAGAGACCAGGGTTTACTCACAGATACGCAGTATTTT
CDR3: CASTRDQGLLTDTQYF

V: TRBV28
J: TRBJ1-5
D: TRBD1
size: -
DNA: TGTGCCAGCAGTCTCCTGACAGGGTCGGGCAATCAGCCCCAGCATTTT
CDR3: CASSLLTGSGNQPQHF

V: TRBV6-2/TRBV6-3
J: TRBJ2-2
D: TRBD2
size: few
DNA: TGTGCCAGCAGTTTTTGGCGGGGGGTCTCCACCGGGGAGCTGTTTTTT
CDR3: CASSFWRGVSTGELFF

V: TRBV24-1
J: TRBJ2-5
D: -
size: -
DNA: TGTGCCACCAGTGATTCGGTCCAAGAGACCCAGTACTTC
CDR3: CATSDSVQETQYF

V: TRBV11-2
J: TRBJ1-2
D: TRBD1
size: -
DNA: TGTGCCAGCAGCTTTGGGACAGCCTATGGCTACACCTTC
CDR3: CASSFGTAYGYTF

V: TRBV7-2
J: TRBJ2-7
D: -
size: -
DNA: TGTGCCAGCAGCTCTCACAGTGCTCCTACCTACGAGCAGTACTTC
CDR3: CASSSHSAPTYEQYF

V: TRBV7-9
J: TRBJ2-1
D: TRBD1
size: once
DNA: TGTGCCAGCATCCCAAGGGGCAGGGGGTACAATGAGCAGTTCTTC
CDR3: CASIPRGRGYNEQFF

V: TRBV7-9
J: TRBJ1-3
D: -
size: -
DNA: TGTGCCAGCAGCTCCCGGGGCGGGGCTGGAAACACCATATATTTT
CDR3: CASSSRGGAGNTIYF

V: TRBV2
J: TRBJ2-7
D: -
size: -
DNA: TGTGCCAGCAGTGCCGAACAGGGTGCCGAGCAGTACTTC
CDR3: CASSAEQGAEQYF